This TCR beta chain was identified in a study of cytomegalovirus exposure and HLA in healthy donors. The study, taken as a whole, reports: Some V segments (TRBV6-2 and TRBV6-3 among them) were excluded as indistinguishable. Solely CMV serostatus was available to characterize immune exposure. Using the classifier, cytomegalovirus status was reportedly diagnosed with high specificity and sensitivity.

This clone turned up a few times. The target antigen is unknown. At one end, the junction sequence differs from germline, possibly due to a read error. This CDR3 is built from 14 residues. CDR1 is SGHVS and CDR2 is FNYEAQ in the germline V gene. Primers: 60 Vbeta forward and 13 Jbeta reverse. The protocol was immunoSEQ multiplex PCR, while the TCRdb copy is restricted to in-frame clones and leaves out a portion. The data contain 130,000 or so clones, over 70% of them singletons. The chain is built from TRBV7-6 and TRBJ2-7; D ambiguous. The origin of this receptor is a woman aged 40 to 49 in good health and CMV-seropositive. The sample comprised PBMCs. CDR3 DNA sequence: TGTGCCAGCAGCTCGAGGCTATCCTCCTACGAGCACTACTTC. Translation gives CASSSRLSSYEHYF.